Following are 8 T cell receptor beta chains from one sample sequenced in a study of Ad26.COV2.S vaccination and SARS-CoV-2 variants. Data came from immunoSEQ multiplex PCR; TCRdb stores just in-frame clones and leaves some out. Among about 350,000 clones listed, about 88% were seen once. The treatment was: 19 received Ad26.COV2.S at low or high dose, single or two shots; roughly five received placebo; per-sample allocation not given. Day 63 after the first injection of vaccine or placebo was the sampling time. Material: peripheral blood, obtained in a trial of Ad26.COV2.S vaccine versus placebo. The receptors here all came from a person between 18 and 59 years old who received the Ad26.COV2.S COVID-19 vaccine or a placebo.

This chain's CDR3 is CASRNRVTDTQYF. DNA of the CDR3: TGTGCCAGCAGAAACAGGGTCACAGATACGCAGTATTTT. This chain links TRBV12-3 or TRBV12-4 with TRBJ2-3; D possibly corresponds to TRBD1 (6 bases). The CDR3 totals 13 residues. V lost 6 bases, J lost 2 bases, and 9 bases lay in between.

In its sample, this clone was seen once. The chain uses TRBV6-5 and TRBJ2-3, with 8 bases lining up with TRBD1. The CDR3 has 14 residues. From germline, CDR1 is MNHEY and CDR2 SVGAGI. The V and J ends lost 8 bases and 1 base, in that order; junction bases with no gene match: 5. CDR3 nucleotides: TGTGCCAGCTGCAGGGGGCAAGGCACAGATACGCAGTATTTT. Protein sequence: CASCRGQGTDTQYF.

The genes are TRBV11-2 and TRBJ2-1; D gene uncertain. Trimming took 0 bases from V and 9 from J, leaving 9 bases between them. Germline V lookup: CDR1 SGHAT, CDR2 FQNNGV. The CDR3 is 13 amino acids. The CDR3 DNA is TGTGCCAGCAGCTTAGAAGTGGGCCGTGAGCAGTTCTTC. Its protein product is CASSLEVGREQFF.

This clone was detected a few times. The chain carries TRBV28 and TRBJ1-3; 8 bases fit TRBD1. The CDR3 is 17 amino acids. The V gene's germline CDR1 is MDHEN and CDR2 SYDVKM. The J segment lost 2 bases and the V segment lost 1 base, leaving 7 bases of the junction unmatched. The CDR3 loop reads CASSLFSAGQAGNTIYF. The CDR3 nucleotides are TGTGCCAGCAGTTTATTTAGTGCGGGACAGGCTGGAAACACCATATATTTT.

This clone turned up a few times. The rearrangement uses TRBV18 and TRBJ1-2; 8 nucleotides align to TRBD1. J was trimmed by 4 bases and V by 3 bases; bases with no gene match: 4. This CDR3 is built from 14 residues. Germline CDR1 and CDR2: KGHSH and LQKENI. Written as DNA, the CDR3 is TGTGCCAGCTCACCGGGACAGGACTTCTATGGCTACACCTTC. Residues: CASSPGQDFYGYTF.

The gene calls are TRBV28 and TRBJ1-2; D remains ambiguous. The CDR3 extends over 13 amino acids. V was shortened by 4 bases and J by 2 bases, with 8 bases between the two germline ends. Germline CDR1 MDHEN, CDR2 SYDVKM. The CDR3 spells CASSSPPNYGYTF. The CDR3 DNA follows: TGTGCCAGCAGTTCCCCACCCAACTATGGCTACACCTTC.

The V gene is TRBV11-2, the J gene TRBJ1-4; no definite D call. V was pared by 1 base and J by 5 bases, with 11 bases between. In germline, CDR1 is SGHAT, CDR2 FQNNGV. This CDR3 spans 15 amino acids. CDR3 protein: CASSLAGRINEKLFF. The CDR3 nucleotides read TGTGCCAGCAGCTTAGCCGGCAGGATAAATGAAAAACTGTTTTTT.

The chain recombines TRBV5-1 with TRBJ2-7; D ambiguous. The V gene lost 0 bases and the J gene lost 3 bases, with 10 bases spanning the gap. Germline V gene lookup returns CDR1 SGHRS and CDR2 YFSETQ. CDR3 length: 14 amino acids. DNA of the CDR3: TGCGCCAGCAGCTTGGGGCAAGGATACTACGAGCAGTACTTC. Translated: CASSLGQGYYEQYF.